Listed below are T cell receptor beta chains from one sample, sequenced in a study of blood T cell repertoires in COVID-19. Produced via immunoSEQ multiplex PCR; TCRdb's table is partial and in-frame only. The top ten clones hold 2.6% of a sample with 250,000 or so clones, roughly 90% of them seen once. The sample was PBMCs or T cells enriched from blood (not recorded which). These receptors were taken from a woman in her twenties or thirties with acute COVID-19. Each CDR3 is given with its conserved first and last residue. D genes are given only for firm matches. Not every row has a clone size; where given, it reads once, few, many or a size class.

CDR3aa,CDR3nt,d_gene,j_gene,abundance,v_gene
CASSFGGTDTQYF,TGTGCCAGCAGCTTCGGGGGCACAGATACGCAGTATTTT,-,TRBJ2-3,few,TRBV11-2
CASSEVRTENEQFF,TGTGCCAGCAGTGAAGTGCGGACAGAGAATGAGCAGTTCTTC,-,TRBJ2-1,-,TRBV2
CASSEEGQNSNQPQHF,TGTGCCAGCAGTGAAGAGGGACAGAATAGCAATCAGCCCCAGCATTTT,TRBD1,TRBJ1-5,-,TRBV6-1
CATRGTGDPPEQYF,TGTGCCACCAGGGGAACAGGGGATCCTCCCGAGCAGTACTTC,TRBD1,TRBJ2-7,-,TRBV15
CASITGGESNQPQHF,TGTGCCAGTATTACAGGGGGCGAAAGCAATCAGCCCCAGCATTTT,TRBD1,TRBJ1-5,few,TRBV5-3
CASSDQGSNYGYTF,TGTGCCAGCAGTGATCAGGGATCTAACTATGGCTACACCTTC,-,TRBJ1-2,-,TRBV2
CSASETSGGPYEQYF,TGCAGTGCTAGTGAGACTAGCGGGGGCCCCTACGAGCAGTACTTC,TRBD2,TRBJ2-7,-,TRBV20-1
CATGIGWGEADTQYF,TGTGCCACCGGCATTGGTTGGGGGGAGGCAGATACGCAGTATTTT,-,TRBJ2-3,-,TRBV15
CASSYIGEGGGPQETQYF,TGTGCCAGCAGTTACATCGGCGAAGGTGGAGGACCCCAAGAGACCCAGTACTTC,-,TRBJ2-5,once,TRBV27
CASSFDGQKNTEAFF,TGCGCCAGCAGCTTTGATGGGCAAAAGAACACTGAAGCTTTCTTT,-,TRBJ1-1,-,TRBV5-1
CASSRQGNTEAFF,TGTGCCAGCAGCCGCCAGGGGAACACTGAAGCTTTCTTT,-,TRBJ1-1,-,TRBV3-1/TRBV3-2
CASGEGGGSGTQYF,TGTGCCAGCGGGGAAGGAGGGGGTAGTGGTACGCAGTATTTT,-,TRBJ2-3,-,TRBV2
CAISGASGNQPQHF,TGTGCCATCTCCGGAGCCTCGGGCAATCAGCCCCAGCATTTT,-,TRBJ1-5,-,TRBV10-3
CASSSPRTENTEAFF,TGTGCCAGTAGTTCCCCCCGGACTGAGAACACTGAAGCTTTCTTT,-,TRBJ1-1,-,TRBV19
CASSRDFFSPLHF,TGTGCCAGCAGTCGGGACTTTTTTTCACCCCTCCACTTT,-,TRBJ1-6,-,TRBV27
CASSYGTGSHEQYF,TGTGCCAGCAGCTACGGGACAGGGTCTCACGAGCAGTACTTC,TRBD1,TRBJ2-7,-,TRBV5-6
CASSDNGQGRTEAFF,TGCGCCAGCAGTGATAACGGACAGGGACGCACTGAAGCTTTCTTT,TRBD1,TRBJ1-1,-,TRBV10-1
CASREGGGNEKLFF,TGTGCCAGCAGGGAGGGCGGTGGTAATGAAAAACTGTTTTTT,-,TRBJ1-4,-,TRBV2
CASRYDRAGLRKSTEAFF,TGTGCCAGCAGATACGACAGGGCGGGTCTCAGAAAGAGCACTGAAGCTTTCTTT,TRBD1,TRBJ1-1,-,TRBV5-5
CAWSVQGLGNIQYF,TGTGCCTGGAGTGTACAGGGGTTGGGAAACATTCAGTACTTC,TRBD1,TRBJ2-4,few,TRBV30
CASSSGLAGSTDTQYF,TGTGCCAGCAGCTCGGGACTAGCGGGGAGCACAGATACGCAGTATTTT,TRBD2,TRBJ2-3,-,TRBV11-3
CASRFPATGAGGYTF,TGTGCCAGCCGTTTTCCAGCGACAGGGGCGGGTGGCTACACCTTC,TRBD1,TRBJ1-2,-,TRBV6-5
CASSPPRSTGELFF,TGTGCCAGCAGCCCGCCCCGGAGCACCGGGGAGCTGTTTTTT,-,TRBJ2-2,-,TRBV11-3
CASSLADRGEQYF,TGTGCCAGCAGCCTCGCCGACAGGGGAGAGCAGTACTTC,TRBD1,TRBJ2-7,-,TRBV5-5
CASSIPGTSGDRQYF,TGTGCCAGTAGTATTCCCGGGACTAGCGGGGATCGGCAGTACTTC,TRBD2,TRBJ2-7,-,TRBV19
CATSDPRHRDIGPNTEAFF,TGTGCCACCAGTGACCCCAGGCACAGGGATATTGGACCGAACACTGAAGCTTTCTTT,-,TRBJ1-1,-,TRBV24-1
CASSSRVLAGTDTQYF,TGCGCCAGCAGCTCAAGGGTCCTAGCGGGCACAGATACGCAGTATTTT,TRBD2,TRBJ2-3,-,TRBV4-3
CASSSSGGPQETQYF,TGTGCCAGCAGCTCTAGCGGGGGGCCCCAAGAGACCCAGTACTTC,TRBD2,TRBJ2-5,once,TRBV7-2
CATSAWEASIYEQYF,TGTGCCACCTCTGCGTGGGAGGCTTCGATCTACGAGCAGTACTTC,-,TRBJ2-7,-,TRBV10-3
CASSQQGESQPQHF,TGTGCCAGCAGTCAACAGGGGGAAAGTCAGCCCCAGCATTTT,TRBD1,TRBJ1-5,-,TRBV9